The sample holds many counts of the clone carrying this TCR beta chain. The antigen is undetermined. The entry originates in a study of molecular identifiers for immune sequencing clone quantification. The study's findings and limits: Whereas clones above 20 RNA copies held under 1% of naive-cell molecules, they held over 97% of effector molecules.

When naive CD8 T cells were sorted, they were gated as CD8+CD4-CCR7+CD45RA+. A single record per CDR3 protein comes from TCRdb applying MiXCR to the PCR reads. The sample contains 250,000 to 350,000 distinct CDR3 sequences, around 21% of which appear only once. Trimming left V 1 base short and J 4 bases short, with 18 bases between. CDR3 length equals 17 residues. From germline, CDR1 is SEHNR and CDR2 FQNEAQ (reference sequence). V gene TRBV7-9 combines with J gene TRBJ2-3; no definite D call. This TCR derives from a human donor in good health. Some libraries in this study had Jurkat cell RNA spiked in. Specimen: naive CD8+ T cells from blood, with Jurkat cell RNA spiked in. As to subset: FACS-sorted CD8+CD4-CCR7+CD45RA+ naive T cells. CDR3 sequence reads: CASSLDFVRPRSDTQYF. As DNA, the CDR3 is TGTGCCAGCAGCTTAGACTTTGTGAGACCCCGTTCAGATACGCAGTATTTT.